This is a list of T cell receptor beta chains from one sample in a study of blood T cell repertoires in COVID-19. Using immunoSEQ multiplex PCR, the repertoire was profiled, and TCRdb retains in-frame clones only, with some absent. The table has fewer than 500,000 clones, roughly nine tenths seen once. Sequencing was done on a sample of PBMCs or T cells enriched from blood (not recorded which). These receptors came from a young man who had recovered from COVID-19. CDR3s include the opening cysteine and the closing phenylalanine or tryptophan.

TRBJ2-3	TRBV19	CASSIVLAGRPDTQYF
TRBJ2-5	TRBV5-6	CASSWTGRKKETQYF
TRBJ1-1	TRBV10-2	CASSESRNTEAFF
TRBJ2-3	TRBV27	CASRQSLAGSYLTLTDTQYF
TRBJ1-3	TRBV3-1/TRBV3-2	CASSLGGAIYF
TRBJ2-3	TRBV21-1	CAIPQTAAGYSDTQYF
TRBJ2-5	TRBV11-2	CASSLSGGGVQETQYF
TRBJ2-7	TRBV7-2	CASSQTSGGGSEQYF
TRBJ2-2	TRBV5-8	CASSLELAGGLTGELFF
TRBJ2-1	TRBV13	CASSSPSREERDNEQFF
TRBJ2-1	TRBV13	CASSTRQGAAYNEQFF
TRBJ2-1	TRBV5-1	CASSLIGVRDSPYNEQFF
TRBJ2-2	TRBV5-5	CASSLVQGAGELFF
TRBJ2-3	TRBV25-1	CASSDGGFRTDTQYF
TRBJ2-5	TRBV7-9	CASTQGTAQETQYF
TRBJ2-7	TRBV6-5	CASRALGRYEQYF
TRBJ2-7	TRBV5-1	CASGSGQGYEQYF
TRBJ2-1	TRBV6-5	CASSADNGPYNEQFF
TRBJ2-7	TRBV20-1	CSASDSYEQYF
TRBJ2-7	TRBV12-3/TRBV12-4	CASSQDSQYEQYF
TRBJ1-1	TRBV10-3	CAISEPVMNTEAFF
TRBJ1-1	TRBV12-5	CASGLDGVGAFF
TRBJ2-3	TRBV5-1	CASSWGTSGPTDTQYF
TRBJ1-4	TRBV5-1	CASSLASGGVEEKLFF
TRBJ2-1	TRBV10-3	CATTSGEDEQFF
TRBJ1-2	TRBV27	CASSLFPRNYGYTF
TRBJ2-1	TRBV9	CASSLSGSGEQFF
TRBJ2-5	TRBV5-8	CASSTRQGGRETQYF
TRBJ1-1	TRBV2	CASSEPAGISDLNTEAFF
TRBJ1-1	TRBV12-3/TRBV12-4	CASSLATGTEAFF
TRBJ2-3	TRBV13	CASRRLAGGTDTQYF
TRBJ2-1	TRBV5-4	CASSLAGPLNEQFF
TRBJ1-2	TRBV6-5	CASSYSTGGNYGYTF
TRBJ1-1	TRBV5-1	CASSLTGQLMNTEAFF
TRBJ2-1	TRBV7-9	CASSLVGTSGKGNEQFF
TRBJ2-7	TRBV20-1	CSARSSDEQYF
TRBJ2-5	TRBV10-3	CAISVGQNQETQYF
TRBJ2-7	TRBV5-1	CASRPSTGSNEQYF
TRBJ1-1	TRBV6-5	CASSLGGFGNTEAFF
TRBJ2-7	TRBV9	CASSVEGGRAYEQYF
TRBJ1-2	TRBV6-1	CASSEAPTGGNGYTF
TRBJ1-1	TRBV7-9	CASSYRGHEAFF
TRBJ1-6	TRBV7-2	CASSLVAGTPNSPLHF
TRBJ2-3	TRBV13	CASSLNYRADTQYF
TRBJ2-6	TRBV28	CASSSPTGVSSGANVLTF
TRBJ2-1	TRBV5-8	CASSFNGKPYNEQFF
TRBJ2-2	TRBV28	CASRSGTNTGELFF
TRBJ2-7	TRBV5-6	CASYFRRSSYEQYF
TRBJ2-3	TRBV5-1	CASSLDLPDTQYF
TRBJ2-6	TRBV7-3	CASSLTGGSGANVLTF